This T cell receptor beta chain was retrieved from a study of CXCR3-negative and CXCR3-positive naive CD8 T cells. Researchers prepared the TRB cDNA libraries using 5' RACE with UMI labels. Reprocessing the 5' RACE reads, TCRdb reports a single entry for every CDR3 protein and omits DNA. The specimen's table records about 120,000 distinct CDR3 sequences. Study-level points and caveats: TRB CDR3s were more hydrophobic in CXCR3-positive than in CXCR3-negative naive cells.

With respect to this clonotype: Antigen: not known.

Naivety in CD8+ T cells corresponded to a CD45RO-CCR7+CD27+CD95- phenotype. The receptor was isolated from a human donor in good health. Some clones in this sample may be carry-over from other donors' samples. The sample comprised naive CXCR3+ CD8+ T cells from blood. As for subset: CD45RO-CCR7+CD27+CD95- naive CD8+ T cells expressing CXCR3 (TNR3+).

CDR3 sequence: CASSVQGGGYTF. The chain is built from TRBV9 and TRBJ1-2; as DNA is missing, the TRBD1 call by TCRdb cannot be tested. Germline CDR1 is SGDLS and CDR2 is YYNGEE. The CDR3 is made up of 12 amino acids. The full variable domain, its missing parts supplied by reference TRBV9 and TRBJ1-2, is DSGVTQTPKHLITATGQRVTLRCSPRSGDLSVYWYQQSLDQGLQFLIQYYNGEERAKGNILERFSAQQFPDLHSELNLSSLELGDSALYFCASSVQGGGYTFGSGTRLTVV.